The sequence of this T cell receptor (beta chain) was determined in a study of OX40 agonist ivuxolimab in advanced cancers. Clones were read by immunoSEQ multiplex PCR, and TCRdb kept only the in-frame ones, dropping some. The table has fewer than 70,000 clones, 85% to 90% seen once. From germline, CDR1 is WSHSY and CDR2 SAAADI. V was pared by 6 bases and J by 9 bases, with 4 bases of the junction left unmatched. CDR3 length equals 11 residues. The sequence was collected from an adult with an advanced solid tumor such as melanoma, head and neck, liver or kidney cancer. V and J are TRBV10-2 and TRBJ1-1; 7 bases are a match to TRBD1. Sequencing used CD4+ or CD8+ T cells sorted from blood, obtained in a trial of the OX40 agonist ivuxolimab. CDR3 nucleotides: TGCGCCAGCAGCTGGGACAGAAAAGCTTTCTTT. Translated: CASSWDRKAFF.